The text below deals with one T cell receptor beta chain. The CDR3 extends over 14 amino acids. CDR1 SGHDN and CDR2 FVKESK come from the germline V gene. V was trimmed by 1 base and J by 7 bases, leaving 13 bases between them. The data derive from a study of blood T cell repertoires in COVID-19. Study details: Acute and convalescent COVID-19 specimens originated in the United States, Italy and Spain. T cells, B-cell-depleted T cells, or PBMCs supplied cDNA or gDNA.

Authors' processing steps: Amplified reference gene primers provided the basis for estimating nucleated cell counts. Profiling relied on immunoSEQ multiplex PCR, and the TCRdb table lists in-frame clones only, not all of them. The D gene and trimming were derived from the DNA, and the V and J assignments and clone size from that table. Of about 140,000 clones listed, around 86% are singletons. Sample: peripheral blood. The receptor's source is a human donor in a cohort sampled during active COVID-19. V gene TRBV14 combines with J gene TRBJ2-5; D is perhaps TRBD2 (6 bases). The CDR3 loop is CASSQGGTPRTQYF. CDR3 nucleotide sequence: TGTGCCAGCAGCCAAGGCGGGACTCCTCGGACCCAGTACTTC.